This T cell receptor (beta chain) stems from a study of control samples from healthy donors and cancer patients. Clones were read by immunoSEQ multiplex PCR, and TCRdb kept only the in-frame ones, dropping some. The profile shows approximately 86,000 clones, about 89% of them singletons. Trimming removed 5 bases at V and 6 bases at J, with 14 bases between. The CDR3 runs 14 residues. CDR1 WSHSY and CDR2 SAAADI come from the germline V gene. V is TRBV10-2 and J is TRBJ1-5; weak D call: TRBD1 (6 bases). The receptor's source is a man younger than 45 in good health. Input material: blood. This CDR3 is CASSLTGAPQPQHF. CDR3 nucleotides: TGCGCCAGCAGTCTTACGGGGGCCCCTCAGCCCCAGCATTTT.